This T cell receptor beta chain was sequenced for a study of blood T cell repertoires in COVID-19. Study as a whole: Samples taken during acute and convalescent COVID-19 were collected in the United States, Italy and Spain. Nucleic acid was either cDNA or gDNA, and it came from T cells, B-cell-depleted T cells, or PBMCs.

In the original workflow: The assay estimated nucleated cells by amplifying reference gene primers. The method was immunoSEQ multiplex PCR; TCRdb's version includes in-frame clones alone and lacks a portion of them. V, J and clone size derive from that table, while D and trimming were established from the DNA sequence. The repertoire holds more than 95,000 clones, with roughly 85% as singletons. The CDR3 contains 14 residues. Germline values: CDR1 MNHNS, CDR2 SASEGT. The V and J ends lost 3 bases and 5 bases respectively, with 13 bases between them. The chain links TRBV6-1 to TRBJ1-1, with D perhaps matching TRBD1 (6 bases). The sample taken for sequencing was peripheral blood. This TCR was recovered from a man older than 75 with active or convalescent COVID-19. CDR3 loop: CASSEGRGWTEAFF. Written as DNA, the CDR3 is TGTGCCAGCAGTGAGGGAAGGGGGTGGACTGAAGCTTTCTTT.